This TCR beta chain was sequenced during a study of cytotoxic CD8 clonotypes in ibrutinib-treated CLL. Findings and caveats of the study: Having risen at ibrutinib response, clonality had fallen back toward baseline by progression.

A remark on this clone: The antigen is unknown.

TCRdb's copy holds only in-frame clones and misses some; the assay was immunoSEQ multiplex PCR. The sample consists of 300,000 to 400,000 clones, over 55% of them appearing once. The germline gives CDR1 MGHRA, CDR2 YSYEKL. Trimming cost V 1 base and J 3 bases, with 13 bases left between them. This CDR3 comprises 15 residues. The sequence was collected from a human donor with chronic lymphocytic leukemia. The specimen comprised PBMCs, sampled after 36 months of ibrutinib treatment. This chain links TRBV4-1 with TRBJ2-7; D remains ambiguous. CDR3 nucleotides: TGCGCCAGCAGCCAAGCAAGAAAGGGCCGCTACGAGCAGTACTTC. Translating gives CASSQARKGRYEQYF.